This TCR beta chain was captured in a study of STAT5B mutations in CD4+ large granular lymphocyte leukemia (dated by TCRdb to between 2022 and 2023). Notes on the research overall: Among healthy controls, the CDR3 'QG' motif was associated with a particular HLA allele. TCRbeta repertoires of CD4+ T-cell large granular lymphocyte leukemia patients were compared with those of healthy blood donors. Flow cytometry on FACSCanto II or FACSVerse showed that the purified fractions were more than 95% pure among lymphocytes.

Regarding this clone: Its antigen has not been determined. No base-level quality is on record; no much larger clone is a single base apart.

The immunoSEQ assay at survey resolution was applied to genomic DNA for sequencing of TCRbeta rearrangements. In the source study's methods: In the TCR sequencing data, the lowest productive clonotype frequency that could be detected was 2.59 x 10-5. Analyses included only productive TCRbeta rearrangements, meaning complete and in-frame sequences. Clonality for each sample was calculated as Simpson clonality in the immunoSEQ Analyzer version 3.0. Clones were grouped by frequency into very rare, small, medium, large (1-20%) or hyperexpanded (>20%) categories. OLGA 1.2.3 estimated generation probabilities, VDJtools produced V-gene circos plots, VDJdb was queried for specificities, and GLIPH identified CDR3 motifs. The table was pulled from immuneACCESS by TCRdb, which kept in-frame rearrangements only. Such tables lose some clones; where checked, under half of the loss comes from unresolved V genes, and the rest has no known cause. V, J and clone size derive from that table, while D and trimming were established from the DNA sequence. Present in this sample are 30,000 to 40,000 clones, roughly 87% of which were seen just once. The ten top clones hold about 3.2% of the sample.

Buffy coats from roughly 37 blood donors, supplied by the Finnish Red Cross blood service, were used as healthy controls. All TCR-sequenced material derived from peripheral blood: patient blood samples and healthy donor buffy coats. Peripheral blood mononuclear cells were isolated by Ficoll-Hypaque gradient centrifugation. CD4+ cells were magnetically purified from the buffy coats of healthy controls. The Gentra Puregene Cell and Tissue kit was used to extract genomic DNA, and a Qubit 2.0 fluorometer was used to measure the amount of genomic DNA. Its CDR3 holds 13 amino acids, cysteine through phenylalanine. The entry retains the CDR3 DNA only, 39 bases that are in frame from base 1. CDR1 and CDR2 were assigned from the germline V gene as SGDLS and YYNGEE. Broad study findings and their caveats: Each patient's main leukemic clonotypes were private, but roughly a quarter of these clonotypes showed up at low frequency in the non-leukemic repertoires of other patients. TRBV06-family usage was enriched among the top patient clones (8/27) compared with healthy controls (2/35). Greater clonality appeared to be present in CD4-sorted patient repertoires than in healthy CD4+ repertoires, and the difference was retained after the putative leukemic clones were removed. Data were not HLA-matched; higher clonality in CD4+ versus CD8+ T-LGLL could reflect the relatively small sample size.

This receptor chain uses TRBV9 and TRBJ2-5; the D segment could be TRBD1, given 5 matching bases. Matching the DNA end better, TRBJ2-7 makes the J call doubtful. This TCR derives from a human donor in good health. Sequencing used CD4+ T cells from blood buffy coats. The DNA is TGTGCCAGCAGTTTAGAGGACACCTACGAGCAGTACTTC. Translated, it gives CASSLEDTYEQYF.